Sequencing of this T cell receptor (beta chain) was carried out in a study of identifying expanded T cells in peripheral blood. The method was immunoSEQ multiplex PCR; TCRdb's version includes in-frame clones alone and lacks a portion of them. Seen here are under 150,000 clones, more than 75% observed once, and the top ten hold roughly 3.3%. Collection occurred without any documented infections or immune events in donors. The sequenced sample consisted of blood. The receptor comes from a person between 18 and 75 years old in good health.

This CDR3 reads CASSLYAGREQFF. CDR3 coding DNA: TGTGCCAGCAGCTTGTACGCAGGGCGAGAGCAGTTCTTC. The chain couples TRBV7-6 to TRBJ2-1; the D gene is possibly TRBD1 (5 bases). Germline V gene data show CDR1 as SGHVS and CDR2 as FNYEAQ. The CDR3 length is 13 residues. V was shortened by 3 bases and J by 10 bases, with 13 bases between the two germline ends.